This T cell receptor (beta chain) appears in the sequencing data of a study of radiation and T cells in renal cell carcinoma. The wider study: Nephrectomy followed 15 Gy stereotactic body radiation by 4 weeks.

Time point of the sample: blood 2 weeks post-SBRT. Indicated treatment: 15 Gy SBRT to primary tumor, nephrectomy 4 weeks later. After SBRT, blood was collected at 2 and 4 weeks, plus baseline. Germline lookup yields CDR1 SGHRS and CDR2 YFSETQ. Trimming took 4 bases from V and 4 from J; bases not matched to a gene: 7. This CDR3 is 15 amino acids long. This clone was counted a single time. Here immunoSEQ multiplex PCR was the method, and the copy in TCRdb shows in-frame clones only, minus some. The data show about 130,000 clones, with 85% to 90% seen just once and almost 6% held by the top ten. The clonotype was recovered from a woman between 65 and 79 years old with renal cell carcinoma. The chain has TRBV5-1 and TRBJ2-5; 10 nucleotides align to TRBD2. Here the sequenced sample was blood, taken from a patient whose treatment included radiotherapy and nephrectomy. DNA for the CDR3: TGCGCCAGCAGCCGAGGACTAGCGGTGGGAGAGACCCAGTACTTC. This encodes CASSRGLAVGETQYF.